The T cell receptor beta chain under discussion was sequenced for a study of monozygotic twins with inflammatory bowel disease. Total RNA input per TCR library was about 3.5 ug. TCRdb reworked the 5' RACE reads into one entry per CDR3 protein, no DNA. The listing records a few hundred thousand distinct CDR3 sequences. This CDR3 has 14 residues. The V gene's germline CDR1 is MNHEY and CDR2 SVGAGI. The study, taken as a whole, reports: No discrimination was achieved between different T cell subtypes. Ultimately, a single strong signal or clonotype associated with IBD was not supported.

Total RNA isolation used whole blood (no T cell sorting was performed). A remark on this clonotype: Its specificity is unknown.

The sequence derives from a human donor with ulcerative colitis or Crohn's disease, or a healthy co-twin of an affected twin (not recorded which). The source material was blood. V and J are TRBV6-5 and TRBJ2-3. Here the CDR3 reads CASSYGFLLDTQYF.